These 19 T cell receptor beta chains were sequenced from one sample in a study of response to subunit inactivated influenza vaccine. In TCRdb, the RT-PCR reads were re-called with MiXCR into one record per CDR3 protein. In the table there are about 800,000 distinct CDR3 sequences, approximately 22% of which are singletons. Sequencing used PBMCs from blood, obtained roughly 5 days after vaccination. These receptors originate from a man aged 50-60 years who received an inactivated influenza vaccine.

The chain has TRBV20-1 and TRBJ2-4, with D hard to call. Germline CDR1 and CDR2: DFQATT and SNEGSKA (reference sequence). The CDR3 is 13 amino acids. The V end lost 4 bases, the J end lost 4 bases, and 11 bases lay between the germline ends. CDR3 region: CSATSGGKNIQYF. CDR3 DNA: TGCAGTGCTACATCCGGTGGGAAAAACATTCAGTACTTC.

The V and J genes are TRBV20-1 and TRBJ2-7; perhaps TRBD2 as D (6 bases). Trimming took off 0 bases at V and 2 bases at J, with 11 bases between the two ends. Germline CDR1 is DFQATT and CDR2 is SNEGSKA (reference sequence). The CDR3 has 14 residues. This chain's CDR3 is CSARDWRGTYEQYF. The CDR3 DNA sequence: TGCAGTGCTAGAGATTGGAGGGGCACCTACGAGCAGTACTTC.

This clonotype was counted only a few times. This chain links TRBV7-2 with TRBJ2-7; a possible D gene is TRBD2 (5 bases). Trimming took off 3 bases at V and 0 bases at J, with 15 bases between the two ends. Germline values: CDR1 SGHTA, CDR2 FQGNSA. The CDR3 contains 16 residues. The CDR3 region has the DNA TGTGCCAGCAGCTTCCAAAGCGGAGCTAACTCCTACGAGCAGTACTTC. Its protein is CASSFQSGANSYEQYF.

V gene TRBV7-6 combines with J gene TRBJ2-7; 7 bases are shared with TRBD2. V lost 2 bases, J lost 8 bases, and 12 bases stayed unmatched. The CDR3 is 15 residues long. The germline CDR1 and CDR2 sequences are SGHVS and FNYEAQ. The DNA of the CDR3 is TGTGCCAGCAGCTTAAGCGGGACCGGGCTTCTCCAGCAGTACTTC. Protein product: CASSLSGTGLLQQYF.

In this sample, this clonotype turned up a few times. The gene calls are TRBV4-3 and TRBJ1-1; 10 bases agree with TRBD1. The germline V gene encodes CDR1 LGHNA and CDR2 YSLEER. CDR3 length: 16 amino acids. V lost 3 bases to trimming and J lost 4 bases; unmatched junction nucleotides: 8. CDR3 protein: CASSHTPGQGTTEAFF. CDR3 nucleotide sequence: TGCGCCAGCAGCCATACGCCGGGACAGGGGACCACTGAAGCTTTCTTT.

Ten or more counts support this clonotype. The V gene is TRBV6-2 or TRBV6-3, the J gene TRBJ2-7, with 7 nucleotides matching TRBD1. Germline assignment: CDR1 MNHEY and CDR2 SVGEGT. V trimming: 9 bases; J trimming: 3 bases; junction bases outside the gene matches: 29. There are 20 residues in the CDR3. The CDR3 DNA is TGTGCCAGTAGTAAGGCGACCCGACAGGGAGATAAGACCTTTCTCTACGAGCAGTACTTC. It is translated as CASSKATRQGDKTFLYEQYF.

This chain uses TRBV5-1 with TRBJ2-1; no clear D. The CDR3 spans 14 residues. Germline V lookup: CDR1 SGHRS, CDR2 YFSETQ. V dropped 2 bases and J dropped 6 bases, with 12 bases sitting between them. The CDR3 loop reads CASSFDVARNEQFF. The CDR3 region has the DNA TGCGCCAGCAGCTTTGATGTGGCGCGCAATGAGCAGTTCTTC. Combining the CDR3 with reference TRBV5-1 and TRBJ2-1 gives the whole variable domain KAGVTQTPRYLIKTRGQQVTLSCSPISGHRSVSWYQQTPGQGLQFLFEYFSETQRNKGNFPGRFSGRQFSNSRSEMNVSTLELGDSALYLCASSFDVARNEQFFGPGTRLTVL.

This clonotype appeared a few times. CDR3 sequence: CASSPPGLAGYEQYF. CDR3 DNA: TGTGCCAGCTCACCACCGGGTTTAGCGGGCTACGAGCAGTACTTC. This chain links TRBV18 with TRBJ2-7, with TRBD2 matching 7 bases. The V gene's germline CDR1 is KGHSH and CDR2 LQKENI. The CDR3 has 15 amino acids. J lost 3 bases, V lost 0 bases, and 5 bases had no gene match.

The V gene is TRBV6-2 or TRBV6-3, the J gene TRBJ2-3, with a tentative D call TRBD2 (5 bases). This CDR3 has 15 residues. V was shortened by 0 bases and J by 2 bases, with 9 bases between the two germline ends. Germline-derived CDR1 and CDR2 are MNHEY and SVGEGT. The CDR3 loop reads CASSYSRATTDTQYF. The CDR3 DNA sequence: TGTGCCAGCAGTTACTCGAGGGCTACCACAGATACGCAGTATTTT.

This clonotype came up many times. The CDR3 protein is CASSDTGGYGYTF. CDR3 nucleotide sequence: TGTGCCAGCAGCGACACAGGGGGCTATGGCTACACCTTC. The genes are TRBV12-3 or TRBV12-4 and TRBJ1-2, with 8 bases identical to TRBD1. The CDR3 sequence is 13 residues long. The V segment lost 6 bases and the J segment 4 bases; nucleotides outside the gene matches: 4.

V and J are TRBV5-1 and TRBJ2-5; D may be TRBD2 (6 bases). Germline CDR1 SGHRS, CDR2 YFSETQ. Trimming shortened V by 7 bases and J by 0 bases, and 16 bases separated the two germline ends. The CDR3 runs 15 residues. CDR3 bases: TGCGCCAGCGTCGGGACTTCTTTGTACCAAGAGACCCAGTACTTC. Its protein product is CASVGTSLYQETQYF.

The chain uses TRBV10-3 and TRBJ1-5, with D unresolved. CDR3 size: 15 residues. V lost 2 bases, J lost 2 bases, and 10 bases lay in between. Germline CDR1 reads ENHRY; CDR2 reads SYGVKD. Written as DNA, the CDR3 is TGTGCCATCAGTGAGGGCGGAGATCGCAATCAGCCCCAGCATTTT. It encodes CAISEGGDRNQPQHF.

This clonotype turned up a few times. The V and J genes are TRBV12-3 or TRBV12-4 and TRBJ2-3; D is possibly TRBD2 (5 bases). CDR3 length equals 17 residues. The V and J ends lost 5 bases and 0 bases respectively, with 18 bases between them. The CDR3 DNA is TGTGCCAGCAGTCAACCCGGCGGGTGGTATAGCACAGATACGCAGTATTTT. Its translation: CASSQPGGWYSTDTQYF.

This clonotype was found many times. The V and J genes are TRBV10-2 and TRBJ2-2, with a tentative D call TRBD1 (6 bases). The CDR3 runs 15 residues. V lost 6 bases and J 4 bases, leaving 15 bases between the germline ends. The germline gives CDR1 WSHSY, CDR2 SAAADI. As DNA, the CDR3 is TGCGCCAGCAGGGCGACAGGTTCTATCACCGGGGAGCTGTTTTTT. Translated: CASRATGSITGELFF.

V is TRBV20-1 and J is TRBJ2-7; D possibly matches TRBD1 or TRBD2 (5 bases each). CDR1 DFQATT and CDR2 SNEGSKA come from the germline V gene (reference sequence). V was clipped by 3 bases and J by 9 bases, with 21 bases between them. The CDR3 sequence is 14 residues long. The CDR3 protein is CSARVRDGPTGQYF. The DNA of the CDR3 is TGCAGTGCTAGGGTAAGGGACGGGCCGACCGGGCAGTACTTC.

This chain connects TRBV30 to TRBJ2-1, with 11 positions matching TRBD2. CDR1 and CDR2 (germline): GTSNPN, SVGIG (reference sequence). The CDR3 contains 13 residues. DNA of the CDR3: TGTGCAGTAGGGCTAGCGGGAGGAAATGAGCAGTTCTTC. Protein product: CAVGLAGGNEQFF.

The chain recombines TRBV20-1 with TRBJ2-3; 12 nucleotides line up with TRBD2. Trimming cost V 0 bases and J 8 bases; bases outside gene matches: 6. This CDR3 has 15 amino acids. The germline CDR1 and CDR2 sequences are DFQATT and SNEGSKA (reference sequence). The CDR3 loop is CSARDLAGGGGTQYF. DNA for the CDR3: TGCAGTGCTAGAGACCTAGCGGGAGGGGGTGGTACGCAGTATTTT.

This clonotype was seen many times. DNA of the CDR3: TGCGCCAGCAGCTTGTACGCTAGCGCTTCCAATGAGCAGTTCTTC. Amino acid sequence: CASSLYASASNEQFF. This chain connects TRBV5-1 to TRBJ2-1; a weak D match, TRBD2 (6 bases). Trimming cost V 1 base and J 6 bases, with 14 bases left between them. The CDR3 length is 15 residues. Per the germline V gene, CDR1 is SGHRS and CDR2 is YFSETQ.

The chain joins TRBV6-5 to TRBJ2-3; D is unresolved. CDR1 is MNHEY, CDR2 SVGAGI, per germline. This CDR3 spans 14 amino acids. Trimming shortened V by 4 bases and J by 6 bases, and 14 bases separated the two germline ends. Written as DNA, the CDR3 is TGTGCCAGCAGTTCCAGTGGTGGGGTGGATACGCAGTATTTT. Translated, it gives CASSSSGGVDTQYF.